This TCR beta chain was observed in a study of OX40 agonist ivuxolimab in advanced cancers. Study-wide context: Dose-escalation patients' cancers were hepatocellular carcinoma, melanoma, renal cell or head and neck cancer.

About this clone itself: The target antigen is unknown.

Study outcomes and limitations: At doses 0.1 to 3.0 mg/kg, CD4+ and CD8+ clones expanded. Relative to CD4+, CD8+ T cells held more expanded clones on average.

The data were produced by immunoSEQ multiplex PCR, yet TCRdb's version contains in-frame clones alone and is incomplete. The repertoire holds 30,000 to 40,000 clones, roughly 80% seen once, with about 25% in the top ten. The CDR3 totals 18 residues. Germline V gene data show CDR1 as MGHRA and CDR2 as YSYEKL. After removal of 0 bases from V and 0 bases from J, the junction contained 9 bases not matched to a gene. Sequencing used CD4+ or CD8+ T cells sorted from blood, obtained in a trial of the OX40 agonist ivuxolimab. V and J are TRBV4-1 and TRBJ1-2; 8 bases map to TRBD1. The sequence came from an adult with an advanced solid tumor such as melanoma, head and neck, liver or kidney cancer. The CDR3 nucleotides are TGCGCCAGCAGCCAAGATCGGGGACAGGTGGCCCCTAACTATGGCTACACCTTC. As protein: CASSQDRGQVAPNYGYTF.